The sequence of this T cell receptor beta chain was determined in a study of T cell repertoires and HLA-DP antigens (dated by TCRdb to the late 2010s). General notes on the study: The study used an in vitro model of CD4+ T cell alloreactivity in which transduced HeLa cells presented allogeneic HLA-DP. Compared with self, one alloantigen differed at one amino acid in the peptide-binding groove and the other differed at fewer than 12, modelling structurally similar versus dissimilar alloantigens. Of the three donors, two were male and one was female, and their ages ranged from the 18-to-29 age band up to the 60-to-69 age band. On average, approximately 220 ng of DNA went in for sorted CD137+CD4+ samples, versus about 1,200 ng for pre-culture CD4+ samples. What the authors observed across the whole study: Similar clonality (approximately 0.36) was observed for sorted CD137+ cells against both alloantigens, and this clonality was much higher than that observed in pre-culture samples (around 0.04). The study was limited by having only three donors, by relying on a non-physiological HeLa antigen-presenting system, and by using total CD4+ responder cells. Separate analysis of naive and memory CD4+ repertoires was not performed. Clones undetected before culture had an average cumulative frequency of 36.3% against one allele and around 55% against the other.

Notes on this clone: Its binding antigen is unknown. One base away there is no much larger clone; base qualities are not given.

Trimming takes 2 bases from V and 4 bases from J, and the germline ends sit 17 bases apart. CDR1 KGHSH and CDR2 LQKENI were looked up in the germline V gene. There are 17 amino acids in the CDR3, from cysteine to phenylalanine inclusive. The sequence is cut down to CDR3 DNA, 51 bases in frame from base 1. Untouched CD4+ T cells were isolated from Ficoll-separated PBMC by magnetic bead negative selection, reaching an average purity of around 98%. Using magnetic beads, untouched CD4+ T cells were isolated from Ficoll-separated PBMC at approximately 98% purity, with only negligible CD8+ contamination. Donors were a few healthy blood donors whose buffy coats supplied peripheral blood mononuclear cells. All three donors were CMV seronegative. Genomic DNA was extracted with the DNeasy Blood & Tissue Kit. Genomic DNA from sorted CD137+CD4+ cells and from pre-culture CD4+ baseline samples of each subject was subjected to TCRB sequencing.

TCRB CDR3 regions were amplified with the immunoSEQ multiplex PCR using forward primers for 54 TRBV segments and reverse primers for 13 TRBJ segments. Pre-culture CD4+ samples were sequenced at deep resolution with a target of some 200,000 T cell genomes. Sequencing of the amplicons on an Illumina HiSeq System generated 87 bp reads spanning the CDR3. Per the original workflow: Reads were corrected for PCR and sequencing errors, and CDR3 regions were defined by alignment to IMGT reference sequences. Template and unique rearrangement counts were estimated using synthetic template pools. Clonality was calculated as 1 minus Pielou's evenness. The Daley-Smith estimator was used to estimate richness. Repertoire overlap was measured with Morisita's index. A clone counted as low-abundance if it appeared in cultured samples but went undetected in the pre-culture repertoire of the same donor. TCRdb re-hosts the immuneACCESS table, in-frame sequences only. Its copies lack some clones; in the studies checked, an unresolved V gene accounts for under half of them, and the cause for the rest is not known. From that table come the V and J calls and clone size; the DNA was used to work out D and trimming. The sample table lists some 89,000 clones, approximately 86% of them with a count of one. The ten largest make up around 1.7% of the sample.

Sequencing was performed on CD4+ T cells from PBMCs. The chain is encoded by TRBV18 joined to TRBJ1-4, with an unclear D gene assignment. The receptor was isolated from a man aged 50 to 59 in good health and CMV-seronegative. The nucleotide sequence is given as TGTGCCAGCTCACCATTTGTGATTGATGTGGTTAATGAAAAACTGTTTTTT. Its protein is CASSPFVIDVVNEKLFF.